The 9 T cell receptor beta chains listed next were all sequenced from one sample in a study of CD8+ T cells in alopecia areata. Specified treatment: oral pan-JAK inhibitor, 5-10 mg twice daily. RNA was isolated and reverse transcribed to cDNA, the sequencing template. Here immunoSEQ multiplex PCR was the method, and the copy in TCRdb shows in-frame clones only, minus some. The table records 90,000 to 150,000 clones, around 58% of them present only once. Sequences were derived from CD8+ T cells sorted from blood, sampled at week 4, from a patient treated with tofacitinib. These receptors originate from a human donor with alopecia areata.

This rearrangement joins TRBV27 to TRBJ2-7, with D uncertain. Germline loops: CDR1 MNHEY, CDR2 SMNVEV (reference sequence). Trimming shortened V by 5 bases and J by 3 bases, and 14 bases separated the two germline ends. The CDR3 runs to 14 residues. The CDR3 protein is CASSKPVSVYEQYF. CDR3 in DNA: TGTGCCAGCAGTAAACCAGTCTCCGTCTACGAGCAGTACTTC.

The chain employs TRBV27 and TRBJ2-5; 10 positions match TRBD2. The CDR3 extends over 15 amino acids. The ends lost 6 bases at V and 4 bases at J; junction bases unmatched: 8. Looked up from germline, CDR1 is MNHEY and CDR2 is SMNVEV (reference sequence). CDR3 region: CASRTGTSVVETQYF. CDR3 DNA sequence: TGTGCCAGCAGAACCGGGACTAGCGTTGTAGAGACCCAGTACTTC.

The rearrangement uses TRBV29-1 and TRBJ2-7; 8 bases agree with TRBD1. Trimming took 1 base from V and 6 from J; bases not matched to a gene: 2. The CDR3 covers 12 residues. Germline V lookup: CDR1 SQVTM, CDR2 ANQGSEA. This CDR3 reads CSVEVDRGEQYF. In DNA, the CDR3 is TGCAGCGTTGAAGTAGACAGGGGCGAGCAGTACTTC.

The V gene is TRBV30, the J gene TRBJ2-7; 7 bases line up with TRBD2. In germline, CDR1 is GTSNPN, CDR2 SVGIG (reference sequence). Unmatched junction bases numbered 13, after V lost 5 bases and J lost 3 bases. CDR3 length: 15 amino acids. CDR3 amino acids: CAWGDETSRIYEQYF. In DNA, the CDR3 is TGTGCCTGGGGAGACGAGACTAGCCGAATCTACGAGCAGTACTTC.

The V and J genes are TRBV15 and TRBJ2-3, with 9 bases identical to TRBD1. The CDR3 has 16 residues. CDR1 and CDR2 from the germline V gene are LNHNV and YYDKDF (reference sequence). V dropped 3 bases and J dropped 4; count of bases not matched to a gene: 8. CDR3 nucleotides: TGTGCCACCAGCAGCAGTCCGGGACAGGGTTCAGATACGCAGTATTTT. Translating gives CATSSSPGQGSDTQYF.

The V gene is TRBV30, the J gene TRBJ2-4; 8 bases fit TRBD2. V was pared by 2 bases and J by 7 bases, with 1 base of the junction left unmatched. CDR1 is GTSNPN and CDR2 is SVGIG in the germline V gene (reference sequence). The CDR3 length is 12 residues. CDR3 loop: CAWSSGGNIQYF. DNA of the CDR3: TGTGCCTGGAGTTCGGGGGGGAACATTCAGTACTTC.

The V call is TRBV7-5, the J call TRBJ2-7; the D segment call TRBD2 is taken from the table without a DNA check. TRBV7-5 is flagged as a pseudogene. The CDR3 has 14 amino acids. The CDR3 here is CVIPLRLAKHEQYF. As DNA, the CDR3 is TGTGTCATTCCCCTCCGACTAGCAAAGCACGAGCAGTACTTC.

J is TRBJ2-7 and V is TRBV7-2; 7 bases match TRBD1. V dropped 3 bases and J dropped 0; count of bases not matched to a gene: 5. The CDR3 totals 15 residues. Germline V gene lookup returns CDR1 SGHTA and CDR2 FQGNSA. CDR3 nucleotides: TGTGCCAGCAGCTTCAGACAGGGTTTCTCCTACGAGCAGTACTTC. As protein: CASSFRQGFSYEQYF.

The chain uses TRBV30 and TRBJ1-2; tentatively, D is TRBD1 (5 bases). The CDR3 length is 11 residues. V lost 7 bases to trimming and J lost 4 bases, with 10 bases between them. CDR1 GTSNPN and CDR2 SVGIG come from the germline V gene (reference sequence). CDR3 sequence: CAFWGGYGYTF. For the CDR3, the DNA is TGTGCCTTTTGGGGGGGCTATGGCTACACCTTC.